The next 32 T cell receptor beta chains were all read from a single sample in a study of shared clonotypes between healthy human individuals. Assay used: immunoSEQ multiplex PCR; TCRdb lists only in-frame clones, some missing. This table has over 950,000 clones, approximately 80% appearing once. What was sequenced was memory CD4+ T cells from PBMCs. This sample's subset: CD45RA-negative fraction. The receptors here all came from a man aged 18 to 35 in good health. Some clones in this sample may be carry-over from other donors' samples.

This clone was recorded only once. The chain uses TRBV9 and TRBJ2-7; D gene uncertain. Germline V gene lookup returns CDR1 SGDLS and CDR2 YYNGEE. The length of the CDR3 is 14 residues. V lost 0 bases, J lost 0 bases, and 7 bases lay in between. The CDR3 here is CASSVDGHSYEQYF. For the CDR3, the DNA is TGTGCCAGCAGCGTAGATGGCCACTCCTACGAGCAGTACTTC. Using reference TRBV9 and TRBJ2-7 for the parts outside the CDR3, the full variable domain is DSGVTQTPKHLITATGQRVTLRCSPRSGDLSVYWYQQSLDQGLQFLIQYYNGEERAKGNILERFSAQQFPDLHSELNLSSLELGDSALYFCASSVDGHSYEQYFGPGTRLTVT.

The chain joins TRBV5-6 to TRBJ1-2; D possibly corresponds to TRBD1 (5 bases). V was cut by 3 bases and J by 2 bases, with 14 bases left in between. The CDR3 runs to 15 residues. The germline CDR1 and CDR2 sequences are SGHDT and YYEEEE. The CDR3 DNA reads TGTGCCAGCAGCTCCAAACCCCGGGGGAACTATGGCTACACCTTC. This codes for CASSSKPRGNYGYTF.

At least ten counts were recorded for this clone. The J gene is TRBJ2-1, the V gene TRBV11-2, with TRBD2 matching over 7 bases. J gave up 9 bases and V 3 bases, and 14 bases lay outside the gene matches. CDR1 SGHAT and CDR2 FQNNGV come from the germline V gene. This CDR3 is built from 16 residues. The DNA for the CDR3 is TGTGCCAGCAGCTTTATGATTCAGTCGGGGGAGGGTGAGCAGTTCTTC. Translating gives CASSFMIQSGEGEQFF.

The V call is TRBV5-1, the J call TRBJ1-1; 7 nucleotides line up with TRBD1. With 3 bases clipped from V and 6 bases from J, the junction kept 8 bases outside the gene matches. In germline, CDR1 is SGHRS, CDR2 YFSETQ. The CDR3 spans 14 residues. The chain's CDR3 is CASSWEGALSEAFF. CDR3 sequence (DNA): TGCGCCAGCAGCTGGGAGGGGGCGCTTTCTGAAGCTTTCTTT. Full variable domain (outside the CDR3, taken from reference TRBV5-1 and TRBJ1-1): KAGVTQTPRYLIKTRGQQVTLSCSPISGHRSVSWYQQTPGQGLQFLFEYFSETQRNKGNFPGRFSGRQFSNSRSEMNVSTLELGDSALYLCASSWEGALSEAFFGQGTRLTVV.

The J gene is TRBJ2-7, the V gene TRBV29-1; 10 bases are shared with TRBD1. The V gene end was trimmed by 5 bases and the J gene end by 5 bases; junction bases not matched to a gene: 12. Germline-derived CDR1 and CDR2 are SQVTM and ANQGSEA. The CDR3 extends over 15 amino acids. The CDR3 sequence: CSVLASGTGAHEQYF. CDR3 in DNA: TGCAGCGTTCTCGCTTCCGGGACAGGGGCCCACGAGCAGTACTTC.

The chain couples TRBV25-1 to TRBJ1-6; D call uncertain. CDR1 and CDR2 from the germline V gene are MGHDK and SYGVNS. CDR3 length equals 15 residues. The ends were cut back, 10 bases at V and 0 bases at J, with 13 bases in the middle. The CDR3 DNA reads TGTGCCACAACCGCGGGGAGCTCCTATAATTCACCCCTCCACTTT. Protein product: CATTAGSSYNSPLHF.

The V call is TRBV7-9, the J call TRBJ2-3, with 10 positions matching TRBD1. Germline-derived CDR1 and CDR2 are SEHNR and FQNEAQ (reference sequence). V lost 4 bases, J lost 6 bases, and 13 bases stayed unmatched. The CDR3 is made up of 17 amino acids. CDR3 DNA: TGTGCCAGCAGCTCCAGAACCGGGACAGGGGTAACCGATACGCAGTATTTT. It yields the protein CASSSRTGTGVTDTQYF.

This clone has more than one count but fewer than ten. The gene calls are TRBV7-3 and TRBJ2-1; unclear D gene. The CDR3 is made up of 13 amino acids. Germline assignment: CDR1 SGHTA and CDR2 FQGTGA. V lost 1 base and J 5 bases, leaving 6 bases between the germline ends. Here the CDR3 DNA reads TGTGCCAGCAGCTTAATTCACAACAATGAGCAGTTCTTC. Residues: CASSLIHNNEQFF.

The rearrangement joins TRBV30 to TRBJ2-5; no reliable D call. Germline loops: CDR1 GTSNPN, CDR2 SVGIG (reference sequence). The CDR3 contains 14 residues. V was pared by 5 bases and J by 1 base, with 14 bases between. DNA for the CDR3: TGTGCCTGGGGGCTCGGCGGAACCCAAGAGACCCAGTACTTC. This translates into CAWGLGGTQETQYF.

V usage is TRBV28 and J usage is TRBJ2-5; D unclear. This CDR3 is built from 12 residues. V was pared by 6 bases and J by 1 base, with 6 bases between. CDR1 MDHEN and CDR2 SYDVKM come from the germline V gene. CDR3 in DNA: TGTGCCAGCAGCTCCCGCCAAGAGACCCAGTACTTC. It encodes CASSSRQETQYF.

This clone was seen a handful of times. The chain employs TRBV7-2 and TRBJ2-1; TRBD2 agrees at 8 bases. Germline V CDR1 and CDR2: SGHTA, FQGNSA. V dropped 3 bases and J dropped 0; count of bases not matched to a gene: 4. The CDR3 covers 16 residues. The CDR3 is CASSLWSGSSYNEQFF. The CDR3 region has the DNA TGTGCCAGCAGCTTGTGGAGCGGGAGCTCCTACAATGAGCAGTTCTTC.

V gene TRBV7-8 combines with J gene TRBJ2-1; TRBD2 agrees at 10 bases. Looked up from germline, CDR1 is SGHVS and CDR2 is FQNEAQ. The CDR3 consists of 16 residues. The ends lost 4 bases at V and 3 bases at J; junction bases unmatched: 6. Here the CDR3 reads CASSSGLARGYNEQFF. CDR3 sequence (DNA): TGTGCCAGCAGCTCGGGACTAGCGAGGGGCTACAATGAGCAGTTCTTC.

The chain couples TRBV5-6 to TRBJ2-1, with 15 bases lining up with TRBD2. CDR3 size: 17 residues. From germline, CDR1 is SGHDT and CDR2 YYEEEE. V was pared by 2 bases and J by 9 bases, with 9 bases of the junction left unmatched. The CDR3 sequence is CASSLFGLAGGPGEQFF. The CDR3, as DNA: TGTGCCAGCAGCTTATTCGGACTAGCGGGAGGGCCGGGTGAGCAGTTCTTC.

V and J are TRBV7-3 and TRBJ1-5; D ambiguous. Per the germline V gene, CDR1 is SGHTA and CDR2 is FQGTGA. The CDR3 extends over 13 amino acids. The V gene lost 4 bases and the J gene lost 5 bases, with 9 bases spanning the gap. CDR3 in DNA: TGTGCCAGCAGCTCTTCTAGGGATCAGCCCCAGCATTTT. Its translation: CASSSSRDQPQHF.

Only a few counts were recorded for this clone. The V call is TRBV6-6, the J call TRBJ2-4, with D unresolved. The CDR3 has 11 amino acids. V dropped 4 bases and J dropped 6 bases, with 4 bases sitting between them. Per the germline V gene, CDR1 is MNHNY and CDR2 is SVGAGI (reference sequence). The CDR3 sequence is CASSLVNIQYF. CDR3 coding DNA: TGTGCCAGCAGTTTAGTAAACATTCAGTACTTC.

The chain carries TRBV6-1 and TRBJ2-3; possible D gene TRBD2, 6 bases. With 5 bases removed from V and 0 bases from J, the gap between germline ends came to 9 bases. The CDR3 has 14 residues. Germline loops: CDR1 MNHNS, CDR2 SASEGT. The CDR3 DNA follows: TGTGCCAGCAGTTCCGGGACTAGCACAGATACGCAGTATTTT. It specifies CASSSGTSTDTQYF.

This clone is a singleton in its sample. J is TRBJ2-7 and V is TRBV4-1; possible D gene TRBD2, 6 bases. The germline gives CDR1 MGHRA, CDR2 YSYEKL. The V end was cut by 0 bases, the J end by 3 bases, with 12 bases between. CDR3 size: 15 residues. The CDR3 region has the DNA TGCGCCAGCAGCCAAGAGGAGGGCTCCTACTACGAGCAGTACTTC. This translates into CASSQEEGSYYEQYF.

Concerning this clone: Other DNA variants within this sample encode the same CDR3. V usage is TRBV6-5 and J usage is TRBJ1-5; no reliable D call. CDR1 MNHEY and CDR2 SVGAGI come from the germline V gene. This CDR3 has 13 amino acids. V gave up 2 bases and J gave up 5 bases, with 7 bases separating them. CDR3 sequence reads: CASSYTQDQPQHF. In DNA, the CDR3 is TGTGCCAGCAGTTACACTCAGGATCAGCCCCAGCATTTT.

This clone was picked up a small number of times. The chain recombines TRBV19 with TRBJ1-1; D perhaps matches TRBD1 (5 bases). The CDR3 runs to 13 residues. Between the trimmed V and J ends, which lost 7 bases and 0 bases, there was a span of 9 bases. Germline V gene lookup returns CDR1 LNHDA and CDR2 SQIVND (reference sequence). CDR3 coding DNA: TGTGCCAGTAACGCGGGGCTGAACACTGAAGCTTTCTTT. This translates into CASNAGLNTEAFF.

The chain joins TRBV30 to TRBJ1-4, with D maybe TRBD1 (5 bases). There are 13 residues in the CDR3. Germline CDR1 reads GTSNPN; CDR2 reads SVGIG (reference sequence). Trimming removed 3 bases at V and 8 bases at J, with 13 bases between. CDR3 protein: CAWSINGGEKLFF. The CDR3 coding sequence is TGTGCCTGGAGCATCAATGGGGGAGAAAAACTGTTTTTT.

The rearrangement joins TRBV11-3 to TRBJ1-1; D remains unclear. Trimming left V 1 base short and J 4 bases short, with 7 bases between. CDR1 is SGHNT, CDR2 YENEEA, per germline. This CDR3 comprises 13 residues. The CDR3 sequence is CASSLGILTEAFF. Written as DNA, the CDR3 is TGTGCCAGCAGCTTAGGGATTCTCACTGAAGCTTTCTTT.

The genes are TRBV9 and TRBJ2-3, with D perhaps matching TRBD2 (5 bases). The CDR3 length is 15 residues. V was clipped by 4 bases and J by 1 base, with 13 bases between them. Germline V gene sequence: CDR1 SGDLS, CDR2 YYNGEE. As DNA, the CDR3 is TGTGCCAGCAGCCCCCGGACGAGGGGCACAGATACGCAGTATTTT. Protein sequence: CASSPRTRGTDTQYF.

The chain employs TRBV6-5 and TRBJ2-2, with 8 bases lining up with TRBD1. Germline CDR1 and CDR2: MNHEY and SVGAGI. Germline trimming cut 8 bases from V and 3 bases from J; bases unmatched to any gene: 5. The CDR3 sequence is 14 residues long. The CDR3 loop is CASCRGLYTGELFF. Written as DNA, the CDR3 is TGTGCCAGCTGCAGGGGGCTTTACACCGGGGAGCTGTTTTTT.

V is TRBV20-1 and J is TRBJ1-2; D unresolved. CDR1 DFQATT and CDR2 SNEGSKA come from the germline V gene (reference sequence). The CDR3 spans 9 residues. With 5 bases removed from V and 11 bases from J, the gap between germline ends came to 9 bases. CDR3 residues: CSAPRLYTF. The CDR3 DNA reads as TGCAGTGCTCCCCGGTTATACACCTTC.

Worth noting for this clone: A much larger clone sits a single nucleotide away, making a read error possible. The genes are TRBV6-5 and TRBJ2-1; no firm D call. Germline V lookup: CDR1 MNHEY, CDR2 SVGAGI. This CDR3 has 11 amino acids. The germline V and J ends were trimmed by 4 bases and 9 bases, with 7 bases remaining between them. The CDR3 is CASSLNSEQFF. CDR3 sequence (DNA): TGTGCCAGCAGTTTGAACAGTGAGCAGTTCTTC.

Concerning this clone itself: The same CDR3 arises from other DNA sequences in this sample as well. The CDR3 DNA sequence: TGTGCCAGCAGCCCTACTAGCGGGGGCAACACCGGGGAGCTGTTTTTT. Translated, it gives CASSPTSGGNTGELFF. V gene TRBV7-9 combines with J gene TRBJ2-2; 11 nucleotides match TRBD2. The V segment lost 5 bases and the J segment 2 bases; nucleotides outside the gene matches: 4. Per the germline V gene, CDR1 is SEHNR and CDR2 is FQNEAQ (reference sequence). The CDR3 is 16 residues long.

The chain combines TRBV7-3 with TRBJ2-3, with 7 bases fitting TRBD1. CDR3 length: 14 amino acids. Germline V gene lookup returns CDR1 SGHTA and CDR2 FQGTGA. V was clipped by 5 bases and J by 6 bases; unmatched bases: 8. CDR3 sequence: CASSLGTGVDTQYF. For the CDR3, the DNA is TGTGCCAGCAGCCTAGGCACAGGGGTGGATACGCAGTATTTT. Full variable domain (outside the CDR3, taken from reference TRBV7-3 and TRBJ2-3): GAGVSQTPSNKVTEKGKYVELRCDPISGHTALYWYRQSLGQGPEFLIYFQGTGAADDSGLPNDRFFAVRPEGSVSTLKIQRTERGDSAVYLCASSLGTGVDTQYFGPGTRLTVL.

This chain uses TRBV4-1 with TRBJ2-3; 9 positions match TRBD1. Trimming removed 4 bases from V and 1 base from J; junction bases left unmatched: 3. This CDR3 is built from 15 residues. Germline-derived CDR1 and CDR2 are MGHRA and YSYEKL. The CDR3 coding sequence is TGCGCCAGCAGCCTGGGACAGGGAGGCACAGATACGCAGTATTTT. Its translation is CASSLGQGGTDTQYF.

The CDR3 nucleotides are TGTGCCAGCAGTCCCCTGGGACAGGGCTCCTACGAGCAGTACTTC. Translation: CASSPLGQGSYEQYF. V and J are TRBV27 and TRBJ2-7; 9 bases line up with TRBD1. The CDR3 has 15 amino acids. Germline CDR1 MNHEY, CDR2 SMNVEV (reference sequence). With V trimmed by 5 bases and J by 0 bases, 5 bases remained unmatched.

This chain connects TRBV6-1 to TRBJ2-4, with D possibly being TRBD1 (5 bases). Germline values: CDR1 MNHNS, CDR2 SASEGT. This CDR3 region has 15 residues. V lost 1 base and J 0 bases, leaving 7 bases between the germline ends. The CDR3 sequence: CASSEGQLAKNIQYF. CDR3 nucleotide sequence: TGTGCCAGCAGTGAAGGACAGCTAGCCAAAAACATTCAGTACTTC.

J is TRBJ2-5 and V is TRBV11-2; D may be TRBD2 (6 bases). The V end lost 2 bases, the J end lost 5 bases, and 12 bases lay between the germline ends. The CDR3 length is 14 residues. Germline CDR1 and CDR2: SGHAT and FQNNGV. The CDR3 DNA reads as TGTGCCAGCAGCTTAATCGCGGAGGGGGAGACCCAGTACTTC. Translated, it gives CASSLIAEGETQYF.

This rearrangement joins TRBV7-9 to TRBJ2-5; 10 bases fit TRBD2. This CDR3 has 18 residues. Germline V CDR1 and CDR2: SEHNR, FQNEAQ (reference sequence). With V trimmed by 4 bases and J by 1 base, 12 bases remained unmatched. The CDR3 DNA sequence: TGTGCCAGCAGCTGGGAAGTACTAGCGGGGAAAACCCAAGAGACCCAGTACTTC. It codes for CASSWEVLAGKTQETQYF.